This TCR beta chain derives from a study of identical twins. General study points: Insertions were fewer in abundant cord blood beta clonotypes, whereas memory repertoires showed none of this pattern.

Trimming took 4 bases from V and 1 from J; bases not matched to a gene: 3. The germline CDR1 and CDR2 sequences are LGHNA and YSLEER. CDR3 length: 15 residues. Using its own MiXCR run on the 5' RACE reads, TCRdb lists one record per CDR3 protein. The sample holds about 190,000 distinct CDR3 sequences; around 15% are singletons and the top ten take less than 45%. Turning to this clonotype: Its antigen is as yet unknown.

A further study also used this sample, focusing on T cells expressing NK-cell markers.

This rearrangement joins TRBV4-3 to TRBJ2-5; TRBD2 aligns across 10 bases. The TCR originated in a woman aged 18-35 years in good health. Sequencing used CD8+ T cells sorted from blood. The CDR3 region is CASSRRTSGQETQYF. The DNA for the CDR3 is TGCGCCAGCAGCCGACGGACTAGCGGCCAAGAGACCCAGTACTTC.